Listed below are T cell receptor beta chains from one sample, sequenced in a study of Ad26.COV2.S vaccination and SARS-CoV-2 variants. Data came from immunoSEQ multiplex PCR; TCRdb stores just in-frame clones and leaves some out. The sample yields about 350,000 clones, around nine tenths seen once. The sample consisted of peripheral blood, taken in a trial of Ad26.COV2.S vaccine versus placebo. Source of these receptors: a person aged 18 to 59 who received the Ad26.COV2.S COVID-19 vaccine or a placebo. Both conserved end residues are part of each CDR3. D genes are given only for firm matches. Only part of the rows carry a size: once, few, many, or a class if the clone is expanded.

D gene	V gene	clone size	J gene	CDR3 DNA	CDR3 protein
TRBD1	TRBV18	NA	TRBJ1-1	TGTGCCAGCTCACCCCTTAGACAGGGGATGAACACTGAAGCTTTCTTT	CASSPLRQGMNTEAFF
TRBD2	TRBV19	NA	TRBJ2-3	TGTGCCAGTAGTACAGCGGGGGGGCCGAGGGACAGGTATACGCAGTATTTT	CASSTAGGPRDRYTQYF
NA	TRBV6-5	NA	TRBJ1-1	TGTGCCAGCAGATTCGGGGAGAACACTGAAGCTTTCTTT	CASRFGENTEAFF
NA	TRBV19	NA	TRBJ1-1	TGTGCCAGTAGTATAGGGGCGGGGATGAACACTGAAGCTTTCTTT	CASSIGAGMNTEAFF
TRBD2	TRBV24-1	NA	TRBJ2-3	TGTGCCACCAGTGATTCCGGGACTAGCGGGGGGAGCACAGATACGCAGTATTTT	CATSDSGTSGGSTDTQYF
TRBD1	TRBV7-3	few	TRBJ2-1	TGTGCCAGCAGCTTAACAGGGGACAGCTACAATGAGCAGTTCTTC	CASSLTGDSYNEQFF
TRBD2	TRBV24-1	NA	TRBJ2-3	TGTGCCACCAGTGATGTAGCGGGGGGCACAGATACGCAGTATTTT	CATSDVAGGTDTQYF
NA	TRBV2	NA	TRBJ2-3	TGTGCCAGCAGCGCAACAGGGCCCCCAGATACGCAGTATTTT	CASSATGPPDTQYF
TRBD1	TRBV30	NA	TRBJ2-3	TGTGCCGGAAATACAGGGGGCGGCACAGATACGCAGTATTTT	CAGNTGGGTDTQYF
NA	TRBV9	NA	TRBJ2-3	TGTGCCAGCAGCTTCGGCTTGGGCACAGATACGCAGTATTTT	CASSFGLGTDTQYF
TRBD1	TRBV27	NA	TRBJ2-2	TGTGCCAGCAGTTTATCGCAGGGGGACACCGGGGAGCTGTTTTTT	CASSLSQGDTGELFF
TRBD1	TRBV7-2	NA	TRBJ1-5	TGTGCCAGCAGCTTAGTGGGACAGGGAAGCAATCAGCCCCAGCATTTT	CASSLVGQGSNQPQHF
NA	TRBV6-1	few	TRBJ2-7	TGTGCCAGCAGTGAAGCGGACAGCTCCTACGAGCAGTACTTC	CASSEADSSYEQYF
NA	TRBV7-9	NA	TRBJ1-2	TGTGCCAGCAGCTTAGGGGGTCAAGGTGGTGGCTACACCTTC	CASSLGGQGGGYTF
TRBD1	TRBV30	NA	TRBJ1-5	TGTGCCTGGAGTGGTGGACAGGGCTTCCTGCCCCAGCATTTT	CAWSGGQGFLPQHF
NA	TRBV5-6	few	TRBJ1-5	TGTGCCAGCAGCTTGGGGGATCAGCCCCAGCATTTT	CASSLGDQPQHF
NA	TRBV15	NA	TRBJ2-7	TGTGCCACCAGCACGTCAGAAGCATACGAGCAGTACTTC	CATSTSEAYEQYF
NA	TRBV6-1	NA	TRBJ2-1	TGTGCCAGCAGTGAGAGGGGTCCGGCAAGCTCCTACAATGAGCAGTTCTTC	CASSERGPASSYNEQFF
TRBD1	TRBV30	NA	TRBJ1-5	TGTGCCTGGAGCCTGGGGACAGGCTCCAATCAGCCCCAGCATTTT	CAWSLGTGSNQPQHF
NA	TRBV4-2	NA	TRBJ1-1	TGTGCCAGCAGCCAAGGTCTTTACACTGAAGCTTTCTTT	CASSQGLYTEAFF
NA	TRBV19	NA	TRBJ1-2	TGTGCCAGTAGTATAGGAGCAGGGGATGGCTACACCTTC	CASSIGAGDGYTF
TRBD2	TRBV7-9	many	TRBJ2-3	TGTGCCAGCAGCTTTCCCCGGCGGCTAGCGGGGGGAGTGGATACGCAGTATTTT	CASSFPRRLAGGVDTQYF
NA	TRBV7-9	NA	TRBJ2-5	TGTGCCAGCAGCCCTAGGGGCAGCGGGCAAGAGACCCAGTACTTC	CASSPRGSGQETQYF
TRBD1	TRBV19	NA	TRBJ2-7	TGTGCCAGTAGTTGGGCGGACAGGGGATCCTACGAGCAGTACTTC	CASSWADRGSYEQYF
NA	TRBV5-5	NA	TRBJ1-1	TGTGCCAGCAGCCCACAGGACTGGAACACTGAAGCTTTCTTT	CASSPQDWNTEAFF
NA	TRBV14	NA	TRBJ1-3	TGTGCCAGCAGGGGGGGTTCGGGAAACACCATATATTTT	CASRGGSGNTIYF
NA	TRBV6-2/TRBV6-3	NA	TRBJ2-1	TGTGCCAGCAGTTACGGGGGTCAATACAATGAGCAGTTCTTC	CASSYGGQYNEQFF
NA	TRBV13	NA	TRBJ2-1	TGTGCCAGCAGCTTACAGAATGAGCAGTTCTTC	CASSLQNEQFF
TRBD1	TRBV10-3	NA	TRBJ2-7	TGTGCCATCAGTGAGTCCGACAGGGGATCATTTTCCGACGAGCAGTACTTC	CAISESDRGSFSDEQYF
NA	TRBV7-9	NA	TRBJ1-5	TGTGCCAGCAGCTTAGTGGACAGTAATCAGCCCCAGCATTTT	CASSLVDSNQPQHF
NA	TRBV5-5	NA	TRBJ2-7	TGTGCCAGCAGCTTGGTTGGGGGGGCCCTCGAGCAGTACTTC	CASSLVGGALEQYF
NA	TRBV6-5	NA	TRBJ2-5	TGTGCCAGCAGTTGGGGGGCAGACACCCAAGAGACCCAGTACTTC	CASSWGADTQETQYF
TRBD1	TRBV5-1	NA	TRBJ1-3	TGCGCCAGCAGCTTGCAGGGGGCGTCTGGAAACACCATATATTTT	CASSLQGASGNTIYF
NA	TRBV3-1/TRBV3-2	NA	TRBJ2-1	TGTGCCAGCAGCCAACAACCAGGATCCTACAATGAGCAGTTCTTC	CASSQQPGSYNEQFF
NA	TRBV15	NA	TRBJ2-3	TGTGCCACCAGCAGAGTCGCAGGGTCACCAGATACGCAGTATTTT	CATSRVAGSPDTQYF
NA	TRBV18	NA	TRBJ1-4	TGTGCCAGCTCAAATCCCTCGAATGAAAAACTGTTTTTT	CASSNPSNEKLFF
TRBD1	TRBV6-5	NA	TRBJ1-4	TGTGCCAGCAGTTACTCGGACCCGGGACAGGGTGAAAAACTGTTTTTT	CASSYSDPGQGEKLFF
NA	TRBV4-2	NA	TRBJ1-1	TGTGCCAGCAGCCAAGGAGAGAACACTGAAGCTTTCTTT	CASSQGENTEAFF
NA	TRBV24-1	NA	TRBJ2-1	TGTGCCACCAGTGATTTTAGTTCGCCCGAGCAGTTCTTC	CATSDFSSPEQFF
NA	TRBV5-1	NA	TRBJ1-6	TGCGCCAGCAAGGAGGGAGGAAAGTACGACCTCCACTTT	CASKEGGKYDLHF
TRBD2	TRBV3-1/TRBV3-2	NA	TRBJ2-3	TGTGCCAGCAGCCTTGAAATAGCGGGGTCCCTTAATACGCAGTATTTT	CASSLEIAGSLNTQYF
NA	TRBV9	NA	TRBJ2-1	TGTGCCAGCAGCAAACTTAGCGGCAGGGCGAATAATGAGCAGTTCTTC	CASSKLSGRANNEQFF
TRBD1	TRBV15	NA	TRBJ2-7	TGTGCCACCAGCCCGAGGGGGCCACACTCCTACGAGCAGTACTTC	CATSPRGPHSYEQYF
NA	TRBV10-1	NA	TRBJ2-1	TGCGCCAACCGTAGACCGAGAAGGGGGGGCGATAGCTCCTACAATGAGCAGTTCTTC	CANRRPRRGGDSSYNEQFF
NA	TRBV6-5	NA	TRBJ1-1	TGTGCCAGCAGTTACTCCGCCGGGGAATCGTCTGAAGCTTTCTTT	CASSYSAGESSEAFF
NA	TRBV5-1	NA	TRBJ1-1	TGCGCCAGCAGCACTGGACACTATGAAGCTTTCTTT	CASSTGHYEAFF
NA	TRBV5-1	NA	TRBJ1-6	TGCGCCAGCAGCTACGACAGGTTGAGCTCCTATAATTCACCCCTCCACTTT	CASSYDRLSSYNSPLHF
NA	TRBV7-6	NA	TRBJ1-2	TGTGCCAGCAGCTTAGATGCGTCGGAGACACTTGGCTACACCTTC	CASSLDASETLGYTF
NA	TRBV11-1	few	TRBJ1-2	TGTGCCAGCAGCCGAAGGACCGGGACCCCAAGTGGCTACACCTTC	CASSRRTGTPSGYTF
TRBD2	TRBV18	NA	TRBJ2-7	TGTGCCAGCTCACCTAGCGGGGGCCACGAGCAGTACTTC	CASSPSGGHEQYF
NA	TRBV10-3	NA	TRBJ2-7	TGTGCCATCAGAGGGTCGGGCATCTCCTACGAGCAGTACTTC	CAIRGSGISYEQYF
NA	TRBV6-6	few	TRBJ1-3	TGTGCCAGCTTGGGCTCTGGAAACACCATATATTTT	CASLGSGNTIYF
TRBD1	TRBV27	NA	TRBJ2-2	TGTGCCAGCAAGCCGGGACAGGCGGGCACCGGGGAGCTGTTTTTT	CASKPGQAGTGELFF
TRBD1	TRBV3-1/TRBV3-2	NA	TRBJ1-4	TGTGCCAGCAGCCGGGGACAGATAAATGAAAAACTGTTTTTT	CASSRGQINEKLFF